This section outlines one TCR beta chain sequence together with its context. Its specificity is unknown. The CDR3 is 16 amino acids. Germline CDR1 reads GTSNPN; CDR2 reads SVGIG (reference sequence). Trimming at V came to 0 bases and at J to 9 bases, leaving 11 bases not matched to a gene. This sample stems from a study of T cells in Graves' hyperthyroidism and ophthalmopathy. Broader study findings: In the blood, most expanded thyroid clonotypes above 0.001 appeared as well.

Disease lasting under 3 months, a NOSPECS grade of at least 4, and a Clinical Activity Score of at least 3 were features of the ophthalmopathy patients. Each diagnosis drew on symptoms, thyroxine, TRAb, thyroid ultrasound and orbital computed tomography findings. Fresh peripheral blood, 10 ml, was the source of the PBMCs. RNA transcripts were the template for amplifying TCR beta CDR3 regions. Initially, a first-round RT-PCR of the TCR CDR3 employed the HTBI primer set. TCRdb re-called the multiplex PCR reads through MiXCR, storing one row per CDR3 protein. The data contain about 640,000 distinct CDR3 sequences, about 20% of them singletons.

The chain carries TRBV30 and TRBJ2-1, with TRBD2 matching over 10 bases. The sequenced sample was blood. This receptor was obtained from a man between 25 and 39 years old with Graves' ophthalmopathy. CDR3 sequence reads: CAWSVRELAGSGEQFF. CDR3 sequence (DNA): TGTGCCTGGAGTGTACGGGAACTAGCGGGATCAGGTGAGCAGTTCTTC.